One and the same sample provided the 26 T cell receptor beta chains below, sequenced in a study of CD8 T cells in Susac syndrome. Random-hexamer reverse transcription was applied to 0.5 to 1 ug RNA. Each CDR3 protein is one row after TCRdb ran MiXCR on the immunoSEQ multiplex PCR reads. The sample lists 150,000 to 200,000 distinct CDR3 sequences; approximately 94% were seen once. Material: CD4+ T cells from PBMCs. These receptors originate from a human donor in good health.

This clonotype was picked up one time. The rearrangement uses TRBV7-2 and TRBJ2-5; unclear D gene. Trimming removed 5 bases from V and 5 bases from J, with 15 bases in between. The germline gives CDR1 SGHTA, CDR2 FQGNSA. This CDR3 has 14 residues. The CDR3 loop reads CASSHDTSLETQYF. The DNA for the CDR3 is TGTGCCAGCAGCCACGACACAAGTCTGGAGACCCAGTACTTC.

DNA of the CDR3: TGTGCCAGTGTCAAGGTCCCGGAGACCCAGTACTTC. This codes for CASVKVPETQYF. The chain uses TRBV5-6 and TRBJ2-5, with D unclear. The CDR3 consists of 12 residues. Germline V lookup: CDR1 SGHDT, CDR2 YYEEEE. V gave up 8 bases and J gave up 5 bases, with 13 bases separating them.

The gene calls are TRBV18 and TRBJ1-1; no reliable D call. Germline assignment: CDR1 KGHSH and CDR2 LQKENI. This CDR3 is 12 amino acids long. V was pared by 2 bases and J by 1 base, with 2 bases between. In DNA, the CDR3 is TGTGCCAGCTCACCAGGGAACACTGAAGCTTTCTTT. Translation: CASSPGNTEAFF. The variable domain in full, with the rest retrieved from reference TRBV18 and TRBJ1-1, is NAGVMQNPRHLVRRRGQEARLRCSPMKGHSHVYWYRQLPEEGLKFMVYLQKENIIDESGMPKERFSAEFPKEGPSILRIQQVVRGDSAAYFCASSPGNTEAFFGQGTRLTVV.

The V gene is TRBV2, the J gene TRBJ2-3; no definite D call. The germline V and J ends were trimmed by 8 bases and 9 bases, with 12 bases remaining between them. Looked up from germline, CDR1 is SNHLY and CDR2 is FYNNEI. This CDR3 has 11 amino acids. The CDR3 is CASLDSTTQYF. In nucleotides, the CDR3 is TGTGCCAGCTTAGATTCCACCACGCAGTATTTT.

The chain has TRBV3-1 and TRBJ1-6, with D perhaps matching TRBD1 (5 bases). Per germline, CDR1 LGHDT and CDR2 YNNKEL (reference sequence). CDR3 length: 15 amino acids. V gave up 4 bases and J gave up 10 bases, with 17 bases separating them. As DNA, the CDR3 is TGTGCCAGCAGCCCTGGGACGGCGCCTCGGTCACCCCTCCACTTT. It translates to CASSPGTAPRSPLHF.

The chain links TRBV3-1 to TRBJ2-3; D remains ambiguous. This CDR3 is built from 14 residues. Germline loops: CDR1 LGHDT, CDR2 YNNKEL (reference sequence). V was pared by 1 base and J by 1 base, with 6 bases between. CDR3 sequence: CASSQAPRTDTQYF. CDR3 DNA: TGTGCCAGCAGCCAAGCCCCTCGCACAGATACGCAGTATTTT.

The chain joins TRBV21-1 to TRBJ1-6. TRBV21-1 is shown as a pseudogene. The CDR3 covers 18 residues. The CDR3 here is CASSKRGTQSSYNSPLHF. The CDR3 DNA reads TGTGCCAGCAGCAAACGAGGAACTCAGAGCTCCTATAATTCACCCCTCCACTTT.

This clonotype showed up just a few times. V and J are TRBV25-1 and TRBJ2-7; the D is unclear. In germline, CDR1 is MGHDK, CDR2 SYGVNS. The ends were cut back, 5 bases at V and 3 bases at J, with 8 bases in the middle. The CDR3 contains 12 residues. The CDR3 coding sequence is TGTGCCAGCAGTCCAGACCACTACGAGCAGTACTTC. Translation: CASSPDHYEQYF.

The V and J genes are TRBV19 and TRBJ2-3, with D unclear. The CDR3 has 14 amino acids. V lost 3 bases to trimming and J lost 1 base, with 8 bases between them. In germline, CDR1 is LNHDA, CDR2 SQIVND (reference sequence). The DNA for the CDR3 is TGTGCCAGTAGTATGAAATCCGGCACAGATACGCAGTATTTT. It translates to CASSMKSGTDTQYF.

This rearrangement joins TRBV6-1 to TRBJ2-7; D gene unclear. Per the germline V gene, CDR1 is MNHNS and CDR2 is SASEGT. Trimming stripped 6 bases from V and 3 bases from J, with 15 bases between. There are 14 residues in the CDR3. In DNA, the CDR3 is TGTGCCAGCAGGTCCCTTGACCGCGGCTACGAGCAGTACGTC. Encoded protein: CASRSLDRGYEQYV.

The chain employs TRBV12-3 or TRBV12-4 and TRBJ2-7, with D hard to call. With 5 bases removed from V and 0 bases from J, the gap between germline ends came to 8 bases. The CDR3 extends over 13 amino acids. In DNA, the CDR3 is TGTGCCAGCAGTAAGGACGGCTCCTACGAGCAGTACGTC. It yields the protein CASSKDGSYEQYV.

The rearrangement uses TRBV20-1 and TRBJ1-2; 7 bases align to TRBD1. The CDR3 has 15 amino acids. The ends lost 1 base at V and 4 bases at J; junction bases unmatched: 9. CDR1 DFQATT and CDR2 SNEGSKA come from the germline V gene (reference sequence). In DNA, the CDR3 is TGCAGTGCTAGAGCGGGAGGGGGCCTTATCTATGGCTACACCTTC. Translation gives CSARAGGGLIYGYTF.

In its sample, this clonotype was seen once. The J gene is TRBJ2-2, the V gene TRBV7-9; TRBD1 matches at 7 bases. CDR1 and CDR2 from the germline V gene are SEHNR and FQNEAQ (reference sequence). Trimming removed 2 bases from V and 0 bases from J; junction bases left unmatched: 3. The CDR3 spans 16 residues. CDR3 bases: TGTGCCAGCAGCTTAAAAGGGGGCTCGAACACCGGGGAGCTGTTTTTT. Translation: CASSLKGGSNTGELFF. Full variable domain (remainder filled in from reference TRBV7-9 and TRBJ2-2): DTGVSQNPRHKITKRGQNVTFRCDPISEHNRLYWYRQTLGQGPEFLTYFQNEAQLEKSRLLSDRFSAERPKGSFSTLEIQRTEQGDSAMYLCASSLKGGSNTGELFFGEGSRLTVL.

The V and J genes are TRBV12-3 or TRBV12-4 and TRBJ1-2; tentative D call: TRBD1 (5 bases). The CDR3 has 11 amino acids. V dropped 4 bases and J dropped 10 bases, with 10 bases sitting between them. CDR3 protein: CASSSGASYTF. The CDR3 region has the DNA TGTGCCAGCAGTTCCGGGGCTTCCTACACCTTC.

In its sample, this clonotype was seen once. The chain uses TRBV5-6 and TRBJ2-7; D remains unclear. This CDR3 region has 15 residues. Germline loops: CDR1 SGHDT, CDR2 YYEEEE. V was cut by 1 base and J by 5 bases, with 16 bases left in between. DNA for the CDR3: TGTGCCAGCAGCTTGAGAATTGCAGGTGGCAACGAGCAGTACGTC. Encoded protein: CASSLRIAGGNEQYV.

V usage is TRBV2 and J usage is TRBJ2-5; weak D call: TRBD1 (6 bases). CDR1 and CDR2 from the germline V gene are SNHLY and FYNNEI. Trimming took 5 bases from V and 6 from J, leaving 13 bases between them. CDR3 length equals 13 residues. The CDR3 is CASSSTGEKTQYF. Written as DNA, the CDR3 is TGTGCCAGCAGTTCGACAGGCGAAAAGACCCAGTACTTC.

The gene calls are TRBV5-6 and TRBJ2-2; D gene uncertain. Germline CDR1 reads SGHDT; CDR2 reads YYEEEE. The CDR3 has 15 residues. V was clipped by 0 bases and J by 0 bases, with 6 bases between them. In DNA, the CDR3 is TGTGCCAGCAGCTTGGTTGTTACGAACACCGGGGAGCTGTTTTTT. It encodes CASSLVVTNTGELFF.

The rearrangement links TRBV7-2 to TRBJ2-7; the D gene is possibly TRBD2 (6 bases). The CDR3 is 13 amino acids. Trimming removed 0 bases at V and 3 bases at J, with 6 bases between. Germline assignment: CDR1 SGHTA and CDR2 FQGNSA. The CDR3 nucleotides are TGTGCCAGCAGCTTAGCGGGGGGCTACGAGCAGTACGTC. Translation: CASSLAGGYEQYV.

Only a few counts were recorded for this clonotype. CDR3 sequence (DNA): TGTGCCAGCTCACCGGGACAGGGGCGTCCCTACGAGCAGTACTTC. Translation: CASSPGQGRPYEQYF. This chain uses TRBV18 with TRBJ2-7; TRBD1 matches 10 bases. Germline CDR1 and CDR2: KGHSH and LQKENI. After removal of 3 bases from V and 2 bases from J, the junction contained 4 bases not matched to a gene. The CDR3 runs to 15 residues.

The CDR3 is CASSLEGPGYGYTF. DNA for the CDR3: TGTGCCAGCAGTTTGGAAGGGCCTGGGTATGGCTACACCTTC. The J gene is TRBJ1-2, the V gene TRBV28; D not certain. Germline V CDR1 and CDR2: MDHEN, SYDVKM. V shed 3 bases and J shed 5 bases, with 13 bases lying between them. CDR3 length equals 14 residues.

The V call is TRBV29-1, the J call TRBJ2-7; D is unresolved. Trimming took off 4 bases at V and 5 bases at J, with 12 bases between the two ends. The CDR3 sequence is 12 residues long. CDR1 is SQVTM, CDR2 ANQGSEA, per germline. DNA of the CDR3: TGCAGCGTTGGGTGGGCACTGAACGAGCAGTACTTC. This sequence encodes CSVGWALNEQYF.

The chain recombines TRBV4-1 with TRBJ2-3; unclear D gene. The ends were cut back, 0 bases at V and 14 bases at J, with 18 bases in the middle. This CDR3 comprises 14 residues. Germline CDR1 is MGHRA and CDR2 is YSYEKL. CDR3 amino acids: CASSQDLGLVEWYF. DNA for the CDR3: TGCGCCAGCAGCCAAGATCTAGGGCTTGTGGAGTGGTATTTT.

The J gene is TRBJ2-3, the V gene TRBV28; D is perhaps TRBD1 or TRBD2 (5 bases each). Per germline, CDR1 MDHEN and CDR2 SYDVKM. The CDR3 extends over 14 amino acids. The V gene lost 3 bases and the J gene lost 5 bases, with 12 bases spanning the gap. In nucleotides, the CDR3 is TGTGCCAGCAGTTTCCGGGACGCAGGAGATACGCAGTATTTT. Amino acid sequence: CASSFRDAGDTQYF.

CDR3 loop: CASSRGPPENYGYTF. CDR3 bases: TGTGCCAGCAGCCGGGGACCCCCGGAGAACTATGGCTACACCTTC. The rearrangement links TRBV3-1 to TRBJ1-2; a weak D match, TRBD1 (5 bases). There are 15 residues in the CDR3. Germline V gene sequence: CDR1 LGHDT, CDR2 YNNKEL (reference sequence). The germline V and J ends were trimmed by 4 bases and 2 bases, with 14 bases remaining between them.

The CDR3 DNA sequence: TGTGCCAGTAGTTCCCGGGGGGGCCCTTTCCAAGAGACCCAGTACTTC. Translating gives CASSSRGGPFQETQYF. The rearrangement links TRBV19 to TRBJ2-5, with TRBD2 identical over 8 bases. Per germline, CDR1 LNHDA and CDR2 SQIVND (reference sequence). The CDR3 has 16 residues. With V trimmed by 5 bases and J by 1 base, 9 bases remained unmatched.

The chain links TRBV6-1 to TRBJ1-6, with D perhaps matching TRBD1 (5 bases). The CDR3 runs to 13 residues. V lost 6 bases and J 7 bases, leaving 10 bases between the germline ends. Germline loops: CDR1 MNHNS, CDR2 SASEGT. The DNA for the CDR3 is TGTGCCAGCAGCTGGGGGGTGAATTCACCCCTCCACTTT. The encoded protein is CASSWGVNSPLHF.